The present TCR beta chain was sequenced within a study of T cell responses to AZD1222 COVID-19 vaccine. A note on this clone: What it binds is unknown.

Libraries were prepared by immunoSEQ multiplex PCR; TCRdb keeps only in-frame clonotypes and omits some of them. The sample lists over 150,000 clones; around 90% were seen once. Study-level results: Dominant CD4 TCR responses targeted spike regions 160-218 and 743-854.

The germline CDR1 and CDR2 sequences are GTSNPN and SVGIG (reference sequence). Between the trimmed V and J ends, which lost 5 bases and 5 bases, there was a span of 18 bases. The CDR3 runs 14 residues. This chain connects TRBV30 to TRBJ1-1; the D is unclear. This material consisted of peripheral blood, taken on day 0 of AZD1222 vaccination. This TCR came from an adult in good health. Here the CDR3 reads CAWEEGGVRTEAFF. The CDR3 nucleotides are TGTGCCTGGGAGGAGGGTGGGGTTCGAACTGAAGCTTTCTTT.